This note documents a single T cell receptor (beta chain) sequence. Antigen unknown. There are 14 residues in the CDR3. Trimming stripped 4 bases from V and 4 bases from J, with 10 bases between. The germline CDR1 and CDR2 sequences are SGHNT and YENEEA. The data belong to a study of cytomegalovirus exposure and HLA in healthy donors. Whole-study context: Researchers previously reported finding more than 100 million unique TCR beta sequences from roughly 170 million T cells. Some 85 million unique TCRs, all from HLA-typed donors, were included in an early release of the data. Findings and limits, study-wide: Presence/absence analyses assumed roughly uniform sequencing depth across donors.

Primers: 60 Vbeta forward and 13 Jbeta reverse. Assay used: immunoSEQ multiplex PCR; TCRdb lists only in-frame clones, some missing. The sample holds some 80,000 clones, over 70% seen once. This TCR was sampled from a man aged 35 to 55 in good health and CMV-seronegative. The specimen was PBMCs. The V call is TRBV11-3, the J call TRBJ2-2, with D perhaps TRBD1 (5 bases). The CDR3 nucleotides read TGTGCCAGCAGCTCTCCAGGGATCACCGGGGAGCTGTTTTTT. This gives the protein CASSSPGITGELFF. Drawing the rest from reference TRBV11-3 and TRBJ2-2, the complete variable domain is EAGVVQSPRYKIIEKKQPVAFWCNPISGHNTLYWYLQNLGQGPELLIRYENEEAVDDSQLPKDRFSAERLKGVDSTLKIQPAELGDSAVYLCASSSPGITGELFFGEGSRLTVL.